This T cell receptor beta chain was captured in a study of CD8 T cells in Susac syndrome (dated by TCRdb to between 2019 and 2020). Study-level background: Of the Susac syndrome patients who were sequenced, five or six had clinically active disease and roughly eight were in clinical remission. At blood withdrawal, Susac syndrome patients were either therapy-naive, taking corticosteroids (in some cases with IVIg as well), or taking IVIg alone. The study used repertoire sequencing to test whether antigen drove CD8+ T cell activation and differentiation in Susac syndrome. CD8+ T cell repertoire clonality was compared between over 9 healthy donors, approximately 14 Susac syndrome patients and roughly 15 multiple sclerosis patients. The paper as a whole reports these results and caveats: Susac syndrome CD8+ repertoires showed clonal expansion, highest in CD8+ TEMRA cells and greater in clinically active than remitting patients. The TCR sequencing and HLA analysis was acknowledged to have included a relatively small number of individuals. In the total CD8+ and CD8+ TEMRA repertoires, 15 to 20 and five Susac-specific public clones, respectively, were identified.

Including cysteine and phenylalanine, the CDR3 has 11 amino acids. The retained sequence is limited to the CDR3, 33 bases, with the frame set at the first base. The germline V gene (reference sequence) yields DFQATT for CDR1 and SNEGSKA for CDR2. V loses 6 bases of germline sequence and J loses 4 bases, and the interval between the two ends is 6 bases. RNA was extracted with the RNeasy kit and roughly 0.45 to 1 ug was reverse transcribed using random hexamers. The immunoSEQ multiplex PCR assay, which covers 54 Vbeta and 13 Jbeta segments, was used to amplify TCR beta CDR3 regions. PCR amplification bias was corrected using a synthetic template baseline for primer optimization and computational correction. The source study handled its data this way. Reads were assigned to V, D and J genes according to IMGT and analyzed in immunoSEQ Analyzer, with only productive sequences retained. Clonality was calculated as one minus the Shannon entropy normalized by log2 of the number of productive unique sequences. For each patient and control, public and private clones were evaluated among the 100 most prevalent clones. Clones were defined as Susac-specific if absent from the healthy and MS cohorts, from over a thousand published viral clones and from other ImmuneACCESS disease sequences. TCRdb applied fastp at Q25 and MiXCR to the public reads, then kept only in-frame beta chains. Rows matching on CDR3 protein sequence are summarized as one entry with the most common DNA and genes. None of the V and J calls come from the authors' own analysis; TCRdb made them. The sample table holds more than 80,000 distinct CDR3 sequences, of which approximately 94% were seen once. Of the sample, around 0.41% falls within the top ten clones.

Peripheral blood CD8+ and CD4+ T cells from healthy donors, Susac syndrome patients and multiple sclerosis patients were profiled using high-throughput TCR beta sequencing. Susac syndrome patients met recently defined diagnostic criteria for definite or probable disease. CD8+ TEMRA cells were enriched by FACS, while bulk CD8+ and CD4+ T cells were purified by magnetic negative isolation. Blood was drawn into EDTA tubes, processed within 24 hours, and PBMCs were isolated by density gradient centrifugation. PBMCs destined for TCR sequencing were cryopreserved in liquid nitrogen and later thawed in a 37 °C water bath. Purity of sorted or isolated CD4+, CD8+ and CD8+ TEMRA cells was at least 90%. In regard to this clonotype: This receptor's antigen is unknown. No base quality information exists; no much larger clone differs at one position.

The rearranged chain carries TRBV20-1 and TRBJ2-2; tentative D gene TRBD2, with 6 bases matching. The sequencing sample was made of CD8+ T cells from PBMCs. This clonotype was obtained from a human donor with Susac syndrome. The bases are TGCAGTGCAGCGGGCACCGGGGAGCTGTTTTTT. This encodes CSAAGTGELFF.